The next 31 T cell receptor beta chains were all read from a single sample in a study of T cell repertoires in cytomegalovirus infection. The antigens of these receptors remain unknown. Using its own MiXCR run on the reads, TCRdb lists one record per CDR3 protein. The sample consists of 750,000 to 900,000 distinct CDR3 sequences, 25% to 30% of them appearing once. Sample: cultured CD8+ T cells from PBMCs, taken from culture after CMV antigen stimulation. The receptors shown here come from a human donor in good health (CMV status not recorded). Some clones in this sample may be carry-over from other donors' samples.

The chain has TRBV4-3 and TRBJ1-2; 7 bases match TRBD1. Germline CDR1 LGHNA, CDR2 YSLEER. The J segment lost 4 bases and the V segment lost 5 bases, leaving 22 bases of the junction unmatched. The CDR3 is 19 residues long. The CDR3 nucleotides read TGCGCCAGCAGCACCGTGCCCGACGGGACAGCTCCCTCTTTCTATGGCTACACCTTC. Its translation is CASSTVPDGTAPSFYGYTF.

This clonotype came up once. The DNA of the CDR3 is TGTGCCAGCAGCCCCGTCAGGGGTGGTGAGCAGTACGTC. Protein sequence: CASSPVRGGEQYV. This sequence joins TRBV6-8 and TRBJ2-7, with D tentatively TRBD1 (6 bases). From germline, CDR1 is MNHGY and CDR2 SAAAGT. Deletions cut 6 bases from V and 7 bases from J, with 16 bases between. The CDR3 is 13 amino acids.

This clonotype was seen only a few times. The V and J genes are TRBV29-1 and TRBJ1-1; a weak D match, TRBD1 (6 bases). CDR1 and CDR2 from the germline V gene are SQVTM and ANQGSEA. V was cut by 7 bases and J by 4 bases, with 16 bases left in between. This CDR3 is built from 13 residues. The CDR3 coding sequence is TGCAGCGGGTTACAGGGTGGCGGCACTGAAGCTTTCTTT. This codes for CSGLQGGGTEAFF.

J is TRBJ1-2 and V is TRBV7-6; no reliable D call. The germline gives CDR1 SGHVS, CDR2 FNYEAQ. Trimming cost V 4 bases and J 3 bases, with 18 bases left between them. The CDR3 length is 16 residues. The chain's CDR3 is CASSSSGRLGDYGYTF. The CDR3, as DNA: TGTGCCAGCAGCTCCTCCGGGAGGCTGGGCGACTATGGCTACACCTTC.

This clonotype appeared a few times. The gene calls are TRBV20-1 and TRBJ2-6; 9 bases agree with TRBD1. This CDR3 contains 16 residues. CDR1 and CDR2 from the germline V gene are DFQATT and SNEGSKA (reference sequence). V lost 0 bases and J lost 2; bases outside the gene matches: 2. The CDR3 spells CSAREDRGPGANVLTF. CDR3 sequence (DNA): TGCAGTGCTAGAGAGGACAGGGGTCCTGGGGCCAACGTCCTGACTTTC.

The V and J genes are TRBV11-1 and TRBJ1-1; no reliable D call. Germline V gene lookup returns CDR1 SGHAT and CDR2 FQDESV (reference sequence). CDR3 size: 16 residues. Trimming removed 5 bases from V and 3 bases from J, with 19 bases in between. The CDR3 region is CASSPLLSRAYTEAFF. CDR3 in DNA: TGTGCCAGCAGCCCCCTCCTTTCGAGGGCTTACACTGAAGCTTTCTTT.

This clonotype occurred a few times. The chain recombines TRBV27 with TRBJ2-1, with 13 bases matching TRBD2. CDR1 MNHEY and CDR2 SMNVEV come from the germline V gene (reference sequence). Losses at the gene ends were 3 bases for V and 10 bases for J; bases not matched to a gene: 3. This CDR3 has 14 residues. The CDR3 here is CASSLGTSGDEQFF. CDR3 sequence (DNA): TGTGCCAGCAGTTTGGGGACTAGCGGGGACGAGCAGTTCTTC.

Turning to this clonotype: A much larger clonotype is one base distant, so this may be a read error. The rearrangement uses TRBV7-6 and TRBJ1-6, with D unclear. In germline, CDR1 is SGHVS, CDR2 FNYEAQ. This CDR3 contains 13 residues. The CDR3 sequence: CTSSLGTNSPLHF. The CDR3 DNA is TGTACCAGCAGCTTAGGTACCAATTCACCCCTCCACTTT.

The rearrangement uses TRBV2 and TRBJ2-5; either TRBD1 or TRBD2 may supply D (5 bases each). Trimming pared 8 bases from V and 7 bases from J, leaving 20 bases between. This CDR3 is built from 14 residues. Looked up from germline, CDR1 is SNHLY and CDR2 is FYNNEI. CDR3 DNA sequence: TGTGCCAGCCTCCTCCGGGACCCCCTAGGGACCCAGTACTTC. This codes for CASLLRDPLGTQYF.

The chain couples TRBV6-5 to TRBJ2-5; 11 nucleotides match TRBD1. The CDR3 is made up of 19 amino acids. Germline V CDR1 and CDR2: MNHEY, SVGAGI. V dropped 5 bases and J dropped 2; count of bases not matched to a gene: 16. The DNA of the CDR3 is TGTGCCAGCAGTCACCCCGGACCTACGGACAGGGGGCTTCAAGAGACCCAGTACTTC. Amino acids: CASSHPGPTDRGLQETQYF.

This clonotype was found many times. V and J are TRBV7-8 and TRBJ1-1, with D perhaps matching TRBD1 (5 bases). In germline, CDR1 is SGHVS, CDR2 FQNEAQ. Trimming pared 0 bases from V and 3 bases from J, leaving 14 bases between. The CDR3 is 16 amino acids. The CDR3 reads CASSLAGGGPHTEAFF. The CDR3 DNA reads as TGTGCCAGCAGCTTAGCGGGGGGGGGTCCCCACACTGAAGCTTTCTTT.

This clonotype was counted only a few times. The genes are TRBV7-9 and TRBJ1-1; tentatively, D is TRBD1 (5 bases). The V and J ends lost 4 bases and 4 bases respectively, with 16 bases between them. The CDR3 runs 15 residues. Germline V lookup: CDR1 SEHNR, CDR2 FQNEAQ (reference sequence). Here the CDR3 DNA reads TGTGCCAGCAGCTCCGACGGGGGTGTACTCACTGAAGCTTTCTTT. This encodes CASSSDGGVLTEAFF.

This clonotype showed up just a few times. This chain uses TRBV6-6 with TRBJ2-3; D tentatively fits TRBD1 or TRBD2 (5 bases each). CDR1 is MNHNY and CDR2 is SVGAGI in the germline V gene (reference sequence). The V and J ends lost 0 bases and 1 base respectively, with 20 bases between them. The length of the CDR3 is 19 residues. The CDR3 bases are TGTGCCAGCAGTTACTCGAAACATCTGTGGGGGAGAGGCACAGATACGCAGTATTTT. Its translation is CASSYSKHLWGRGTDTQYF.

In this sample, this clonotype turned up a few times. The gene calls are TRBV5-4 and TRBJ2-1, with 12 positions matching TRBD1. CDR3 size: 15 residues. The V gene end was trimmed by 4 bases and the J gene end by 8 bases; junction bases not matched to a gene: 7. In germline, CDR1 is SGHNT, CDR2 YYREEE (reference sequence). This chain's CDR3 is CASSPGTGGGYEQFF. In DNA form, the CDR3 reads TGTGCCAGCAGCCCTGGGACAGGGGGCGGCTATGAGCAGTTCTTC.

In regard to this clonotype: The junction does not match germline at one end; this may be a read error. The J gene is TRBJ2-1, the V gene TRBV7-9; D possibly matches TRBD1 or TRBD2 (6 bases each). This CDR3 has 17 residues. Per germline, CDR1 SEHNR and CDR2 FQNEAQ (reference sequence). The CDR3 loop reads CARSLEPGGSSYNEQFF. DNA for the CDR3: TGTGCCAGAAGCTTAGAGCCCGGGGGCAGCTCCTACAATGAGCAGTTCTTC.

The chain joins TRBV27 to TRBJ2-5; 8 positions match TRBD2. Germline trimming cut 4 bases from V and 5 bases from J; bases unmatched to any gene: 6. Germline V gene data show CDR1 as MNHEY and CDR2 as SMNVEV (reference sequence). The CDR3 is made up of 14 amino acids. Written as DNA, the CDR3 is TGTGCCAGCAGTTCGGGGGGGATGTGGGAGACCCAGTACTTC. Its translation: CASSSGGMWETQYF.

In its sample, this clonotype was seen many times. The rearrangement uses TRBV12-3 or TRBV12-4 and TRBJ2-3; D is possibly TRBD1 (5 bases). The V and J ends lost 5 bases and 4 bases respectively, with 13 bases between them. CDR3 length: 14 amino acids. The CDR3 loop reads CASSQRGRSDTQYF. The CDR3, as DNA: TGTGCCAGCAGTCAAAGGGGTAGATCAGATACGCAGTATTTT.

The genes are TRBV20-1 and TRBJ1-2, with 7 bases fitting TRBD1. J gave up 5 bases and V 3 bases, and 6 bases lay outside the gene matches. CDR1 and CDR2 from the germline V gene are DFQATT and SNEGSKA (reference sequence). This CDR3 is built from 13 residues. CDR3 region: CSASTGDSYGYTF. CDR3 DNA: TGCAGTGCTAGCACAGGGGATAGTTATGGCTACACCTTC.

The V gene is TRBV7-9, the J gene TRBJ2-5; tentatively, D is TRBD2 (5 bases). V lost 3 bases and J lost 1, with 15 bases in between. CDR3 length: 16 amino acids. Germline V gene data show CDR1 as SEHNR and CDR2 as FQNEAQ (reference sequence). CDR3 sequence: CASSFRPGGPQETQYF. CDR3 sequence (DNA): TGTGCCAGCAGCTTCAGGCCGGGCGGGCCCCAAGAGACCCAGTACTTC.

V and J are TRBV7-9 and TRBJ2-7, with 8 positions matching TRBD1. With V trimmed by 5 bases and J by 4 bases, 10 bases remained unmatched. Per germline, CDR1 SEHNR and CDR2 FQNEAQ (reference sequence). This CDR3 comprises 15 residues. The CDR3 protein is CASSAEPDRVYEQYF. The CDR3 DNA reads as TGTGCCAGCAGCGCGGAGCCGGACAGGGTTTACGAGCAGTACTTC.

J is TRBJ2-7 and V is TRBV6-1, with D possibly being TRBD1 (6 bases). V dropped 3 bases and J dropped 2 bases, with 14 bases sitting between them. Germline CDR1 MNHNS, CDR2 SASEGT. This CDR3 is 15 amino acids long. This CDR3 reads CASSEEKDSTYEQYV. Here the CDR3 DNA reads TGTGCCAGCAGTGAGGAGAAGGACAGCACCTACGAGCAGTACGTC.

The CDR3 here is CASSQGSTGGRTQYF. CDR3 nucleotide sequence: TGTGCCAGCAGCCAAGGTTCGACGGGGGGGCGAACCCAGTACTTC. The chain carries TRBV4-2 and TRBJ2-5; 8 bases fit TRBD2. Germline-derived CDR1 and CDR2 are LGHNA and YNFKEQ. CDR3 size: 15 residues. The V gene end was trimmed by 1 base and the J gene end by 8 bases; junction bases not matched to a gene: 9.

This clonotype was observed a handful of times. The gene calls are TRBV11-2 and TRBJ2-3, with TRBD2 matching 9 bases. Germline lookup yields CDR1 SGHAT and CDR2 FQNNGV. This CDR3 has 14 amino acids. Unmatched junction bases numbered 5, after V lost 5 bases and J lost 5 bases. In DNA, the CDR3 is TGTGCCAGCAGCCCGTGGACTAGCGTAGATACGCAGTATTTT. Its protein is CASSPWTSVDTQYF.

The V call is TRBV7-2, the J call TRBJ2-3; D unresolved. V lost 1 base and J lost 2, with 10 bases in between. CDR1 SGHTA and CDR2 FQGNSA come from the germline V gene. This CDR3 spans 15 amino acids. In nucleotides, the CDR3 is TGTGCCAGCAGCTTAGGGTGGCGGATCACAGATACGCAGTATTTT. Its translation: CASSLGWRITDTQYF.

The gene calls are TRBV6-6 and TRBJ2-3; no definite D call. Germline CDR1 MNHNY, CDR2 SVGAGI (reference sequence). V shed 4 bases and J shed 5 bases, with 19 bases lying between them. CDR3 length equals 16 residues. The CDR3 sequence: CASSLPRQERGDTQYF. CDR3 sequence (DNA): TGTGCCAGCAGTTTGCCTCGCCAGGAAAGAGGAGATACGCAGTATTTT.

This clonotype has just a few counts. The chain joins TRBV6-2 or TRBV6-3 to TRBJ2-2; TRBD1 might be the D (5 bases). Trimming removed 2 bases from V and 0 bases from J, with 13 bases in between. CDR3 length equals 17 residues. Per germline, CDR1 MNHEY and CDR2 SVGEGT. The CDR3 protein is CASSYPDTPSNTGELFF. Here the CDR3 DNA reads TGTGCCAGCAGTTACCCGGACACGCCATCGAACACCGGGGAGCTGTTTTTT.

This clonotype was observed at least ten times. The genes are TRBV6-5 and TRBJ1-2, with D perhaps matching TRBD1 (5 bases). Germline assignment: CDR1 MNHEY and CDR2 SVGAGI. This CDR3 contains 12 residues. V gave up 7 bases and J gave up 8 bases, with 14 bases separating them. The CDR3 spells CASTHGTAGYTF. The CDR3, as DNA: TGTGCCAGCACCCACGGGACCGCGGGCTACACCTTC.

The table lists this clonotype with a few counts. This chain connects TRBV7-9 to TRBJ1-1; D is uncertain. The CDR3 is 16 residues long. V lost 4 bases to trimming and J lost 4 bases, with 19 bases between them. The germline gives CDR1 SEHNR, CDR2 FQNEAQ (reference sequence). The CDR3 here is CASSSPIGGRSTEAFF. The DNA for the CDR3 is TGTGCCAGCAGCTCCCCTATAGGCGGGAGGAGCACTGAAGCTTTCTTT.

This clonotype was recorded at least ten times. The gene calls are TRBV7-2 and TRBJ2-7, with D unclear. The CDR3 has 13 amino acids. The germline gives CDR1 SGHTA, CDR2 FQGNSA. With 3 bases removed from V and 4 bases from J, the gap between germline ends came to 10 bases. In DNA form, the CDR3 reads TGTGCCAGCAGCTTCCCAGGAGTATACGAGCAGTACTTC. Protein sequence: CASSFPGVYEQYF.

The chain has TRBV6-5 and TRBJ2-2; 10 positions match TRBD2. After removal of 0 bases from V and 3 bases from J, the junction contained 7 bases not matched to a gene. Germline assignment: CDR1 MNHEY and CDR2 SVGAGI. The CDR3 sequence is 18 residues long. The CDR3 DNA follows: TGTGCCAGCAGTTACTCGATGGTAGCGGGGGGTTACACCGGGGAGCTGTTTTTT. Translating gives CASSYSMVAGGYTGELFF.

Worth noting for this clonotype: One end of the junction fails to match germline, which may point to a read error. The chain recombines TRBV10-1 with TRBJ2-7, with TRBD1 identical over 12 bases. CDR1 and CDR2 from the germline V gene are WNHNN and SYGVQD (reference sequence). There are 15 residues in the CDR3. The CDR3 coding sequence is TGCGCCAGCAGTGAAACGGGACAGGGGGCCTACAAGCAGTACTTC. Protein product: CASSETGQGAYKQYF.